This record covers a single T cell receptor beta chain. Its cognate antigen is unknown. This entry is derived from a study of OX40 agonist ivuxolimab in advanced cancers. Study summary: From roughly 20 to 85 years was the age range, with a mean of roughly 59 years, and about 78% were male. Partial responses occurred in three patients (one hepatocellular carcinoma, two cutaneous melanoma).

TCRdb keeps only in-frame clones here, not all; method: immunoSEQ multiplex PCR. Here the sample spans tens of thousands of clones, 87% being singletons. General study findings and limits: Determination of antigen specificity was not performed for the expanded peripheral T cells. Clonal expansion was seen in CD4+ and CD8+ blood T cells by week 6 at 0.1 to 3.0 mg/kg.

Trimming cost V 3 bases and J 1 base; bases outside gene matches: 4. The CDR3 extends over 16 amino acids. Germline CDR1 is LNHDA and CDR2 is SQIVND (reference sequence). The TCR originated in an adult with an advanced solid tumor such as melanoma, head and neck, liver or kidney cancer. The starting material was CD4+ or CD8+ T cells sorted from blood, obtained in a trial of the OX40 agonist ivuxolimab. The genes are TRBV19 and TRBJ1-5; 9 nucleotides agree with TRBD1. The CDR3 DNA reads TGTGCCAGTAGTATCCGACAGGGGGTGAGCAATCAGCCCCAGCATTTT. Translated, it gives CASSIRQGVSNQPQHF.